Shown below are 5 T cell receptor beta chains from a single sample sequenced in a study of blood T cell repertoires in COVID-19. Only in-frame clones appear in the TCRdb table, and some are missing; sequencing was by immunoSEQ multiplex PCR. The sample yields about 480,000 clones, roughly 88% seen once. Material for sequencing was PBMCs or T cells enriched from blood (not recorded which). The receptors were gathered from a middle-aged woman who had recovered from COVID-19.

CDR3 sequence reads: CASSIRATGIREKLFF. The CDR3 nucleotides are TGTGCCAGTAGTATACGAGCGACAGGGATCAGGGAAAAACTGTTTTTT. The chain couples TRBV19 to TRBJ1-4; TRBD1 agrees at 7 bases. V shed 2 bases and J 8 bases; nucleotides not matched to a gene: 11. This CDR3 is built from 16 residues. Germline CDR1 and CDR2: LNHDA and SQIVND (reference sequence).

This chain connects TRBV7-9 to TRBJ1-1, with D maybe TRBD1 (6 bases). The CDR3 extends over 14 amino acids. Trimming removed 5 bases from V and 1 base from J, with 11 bases in between. The germline V gene has CDR1 SEHNR and CDR2 FQNEAQ (reference sequence). In DNA, the CDR3 is TGTGCCAGCAGCCGCCAGACAGGGAACACTGAAGCTTTCTTT. Protein product: CASSRQTGNTEAFF.

The chain recombines TRBV7-8 with TRBJ2-1; tentative D call: TRBD2 (6 bases). This CDR3 has 13 residues. Germline V gene lookup returns CDR1 SGHVS and CDR2 FQNEAQ. V dropped 4 bases and J dropped 6 bases, with 10 bases sitting between them. For the CDR3, the DNA is TGTGCCAGCAGCTCCGGAGGGCGCAATGAGCAGTTCTTC. As protein: CASSSGGRNEQFF.

Many counts were recorded for this clone. The genes are TRBV10-3 and TRBJ1-2, with a tentative D call TRBD1 (5 bases). This CDR3 has 15 residues. Per the germline V gene, CDR1 is ENHRY and CDR2 is SYGVKD. Trimming shortened V by 5 bases and J by 8 bases, and 21 bases separated the two germline ends. The CDR3 is CAISRFDSDRPGYTF. For the CDR3, the DNA is TGTGCCATCAGTCGATTCGACAGTGATCGGCCCGGCTACACCTTC.

This chain joins TRBV29-1 and TRBJ2-2; the D gene is possibly TRBD2 (5 bases). Deletions cut 6 bases from V and 0 bases from J, with 11 bases between. Germline CDR1 and CDR2: SQVTM and ANQGSEA. The CDR3 contains 14 residues. The CDR3 DNA follows: TGCAGCGTGTCGAGGGTCCCGAACACCGGGGAGCTGTTTTTT. It specifies CSVSRVPNTGELFF.